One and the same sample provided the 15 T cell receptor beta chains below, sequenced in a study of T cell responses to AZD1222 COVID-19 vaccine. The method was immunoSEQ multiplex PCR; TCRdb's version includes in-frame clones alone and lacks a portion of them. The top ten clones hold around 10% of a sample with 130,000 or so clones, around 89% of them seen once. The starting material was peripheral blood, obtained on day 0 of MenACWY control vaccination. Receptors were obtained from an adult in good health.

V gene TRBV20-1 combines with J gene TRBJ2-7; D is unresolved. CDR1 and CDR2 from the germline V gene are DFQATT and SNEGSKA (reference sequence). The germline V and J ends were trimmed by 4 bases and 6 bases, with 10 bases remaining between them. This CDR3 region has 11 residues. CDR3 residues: CSAITFGEQYF. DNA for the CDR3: TGCAGTGCTATAACTTTTGGCGAGCAGTACTTC.

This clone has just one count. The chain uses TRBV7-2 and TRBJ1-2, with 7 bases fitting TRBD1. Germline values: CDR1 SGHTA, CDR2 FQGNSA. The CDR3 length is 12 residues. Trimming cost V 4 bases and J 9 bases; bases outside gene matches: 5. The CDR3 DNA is TGTGCCAGCAGCTCTGACAGGGCTCGCTACACCTTC. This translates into CASSSDRARYTF.

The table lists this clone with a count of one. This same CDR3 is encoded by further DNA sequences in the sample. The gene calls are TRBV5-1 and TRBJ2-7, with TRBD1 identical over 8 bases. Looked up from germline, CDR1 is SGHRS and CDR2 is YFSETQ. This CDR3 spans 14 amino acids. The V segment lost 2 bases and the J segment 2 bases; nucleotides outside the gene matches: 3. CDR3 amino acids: CASSFGTGTYEQYF. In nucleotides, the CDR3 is TGCGCCAGCAGCTTCGGGACAGGTACCTACGAGCAGTACTTC.

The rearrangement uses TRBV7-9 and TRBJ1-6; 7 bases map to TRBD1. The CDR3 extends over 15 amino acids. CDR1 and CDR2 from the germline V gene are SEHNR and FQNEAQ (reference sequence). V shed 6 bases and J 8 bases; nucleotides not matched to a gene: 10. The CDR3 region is CASRPRDRVDSPLHF. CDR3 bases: TGTGCCAGCAGACCCCGGGACAGAGTGGATTCACCCCTCCACTTT.

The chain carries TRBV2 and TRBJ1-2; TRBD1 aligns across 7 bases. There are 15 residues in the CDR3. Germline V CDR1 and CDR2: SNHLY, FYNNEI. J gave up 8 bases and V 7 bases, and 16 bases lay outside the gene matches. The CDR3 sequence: CASTEGAGTLGGYTF. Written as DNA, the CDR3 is TGTGCCAGCACTGAGGGGGCAGGGACCCTTGGGGGCTACACCTTC. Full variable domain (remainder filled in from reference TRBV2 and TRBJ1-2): EPEVTQTPSHQVTQMGQEVILRCVPISNHLYFYWYRQILGQKVEFLVSFYNNEISEKSEIFDDQFSVERPDGSNFTLKIRSTKLEDSAMYFCASTEGAGTLGGYTFGSGTRLTVV.

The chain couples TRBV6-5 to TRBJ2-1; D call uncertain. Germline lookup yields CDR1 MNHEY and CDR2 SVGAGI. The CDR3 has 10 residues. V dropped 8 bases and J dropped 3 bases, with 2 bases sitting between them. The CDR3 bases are TGTGCCAGCGGCTACAATGAGCAGTTCTTC. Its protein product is CASGYNEQFF.

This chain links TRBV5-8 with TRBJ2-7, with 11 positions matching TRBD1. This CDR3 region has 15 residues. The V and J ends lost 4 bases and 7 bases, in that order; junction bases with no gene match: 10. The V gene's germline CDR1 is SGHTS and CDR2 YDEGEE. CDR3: CASSLPGQGGFEQYF. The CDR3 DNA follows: TGTGCCAGCAGCCTACCGGGACAGGGGGGCTTTGAGCAGTACTTC.

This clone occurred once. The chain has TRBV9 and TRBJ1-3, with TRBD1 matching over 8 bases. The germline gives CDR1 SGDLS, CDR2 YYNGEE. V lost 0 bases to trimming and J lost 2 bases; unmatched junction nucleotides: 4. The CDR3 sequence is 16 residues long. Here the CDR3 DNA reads TGTGCCAGCAGCGTAGATTTACAGGGGGCTGGAAACACCATATATTTT. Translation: CASSVDLQGAGNTIYF.

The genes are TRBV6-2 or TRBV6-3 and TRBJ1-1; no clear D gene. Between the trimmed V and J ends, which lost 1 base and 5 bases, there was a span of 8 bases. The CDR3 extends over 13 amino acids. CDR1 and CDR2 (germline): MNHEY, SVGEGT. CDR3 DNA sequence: TGTGCCAGCAGTTACTGGGTTGGGACTGAAGCTTTCTTT. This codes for CASSYWVGTEAFF.

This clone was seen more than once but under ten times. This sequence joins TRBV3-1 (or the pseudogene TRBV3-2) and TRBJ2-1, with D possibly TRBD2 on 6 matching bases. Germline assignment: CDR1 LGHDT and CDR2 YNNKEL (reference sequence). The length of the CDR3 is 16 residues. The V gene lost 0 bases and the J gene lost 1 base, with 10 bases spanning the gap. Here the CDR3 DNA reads TGTGCCAGCAGCCAAGATTGGGGGGAGTCCTACAATGAGCAGTTCTTC. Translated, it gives CASSQDWGESYNEQFF.

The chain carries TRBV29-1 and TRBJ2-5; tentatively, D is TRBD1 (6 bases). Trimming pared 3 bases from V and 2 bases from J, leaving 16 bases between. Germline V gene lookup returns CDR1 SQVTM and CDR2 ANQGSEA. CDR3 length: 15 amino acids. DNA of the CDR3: TGCAGCGTTGACTTCGGGCAGGGGCTGCAAGAGACCCAGTACTTC. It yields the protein CSVDFGQGLQETQYF.

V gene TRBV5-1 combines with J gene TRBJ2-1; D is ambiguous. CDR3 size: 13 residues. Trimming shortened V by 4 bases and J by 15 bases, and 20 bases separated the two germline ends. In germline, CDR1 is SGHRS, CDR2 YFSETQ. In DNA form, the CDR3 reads TGCGCCAGCAGCCCGCGTTCACCCGGGTGTGGGTTCTTC. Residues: CASSPRSPGCGFF.

The DNA of the CDR3 is TGTGCCAGTAGTATATATAGCGGGAGGTTTTACGAGCAGTACTTC. Residues: CASSIYSGRFYEQYF. The genes are TRBV19 and TRBJ2-7; 10 bases agree with TRBD2. V shed 2 bases and J 4 bases; nucleotides not matched to a gene: 5. CDR1 and CDR2 (germline): LNHDA, SQIVND (reference sequence). The CDR3 runs to 15 residues.

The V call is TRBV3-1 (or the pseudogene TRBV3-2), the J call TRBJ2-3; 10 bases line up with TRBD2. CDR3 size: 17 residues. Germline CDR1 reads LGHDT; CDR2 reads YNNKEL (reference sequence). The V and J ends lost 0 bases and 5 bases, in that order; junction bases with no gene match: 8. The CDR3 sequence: CASSQEGPSGSRDTQYF. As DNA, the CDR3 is TGTGCCAGCAGCCAAGAGGGCCCTAGCGGGAGTAGAGATACGCAGTATTTT.

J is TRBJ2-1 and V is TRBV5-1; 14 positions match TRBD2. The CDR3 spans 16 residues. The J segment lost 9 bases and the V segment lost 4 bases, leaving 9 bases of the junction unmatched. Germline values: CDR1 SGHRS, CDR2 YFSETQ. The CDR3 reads CASSTGTSGRSGEQFF. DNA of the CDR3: TGCGCCAGCAGCACCGGGACTAGCGGGAGATCGGGTGAGCAGTTCTTC. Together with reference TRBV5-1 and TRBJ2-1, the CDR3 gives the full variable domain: KAGVTQTPRYLIKTRGQQVTLSCSPISGHRSVSWYQQTPGQGLQFLFEYFSETQRNKGNFPGRFSGRQFSNSRSEMNVSTLELGDSALYLCASSTGTSGRSGEQFFGPGTRLTVL.